This T cell receptor beta chain derives from a study of early stage breast cancer tumors. Study in general: Most of the 16 invasive tumors were ER+, PR+ and HER2-.

The CDR3 covers 15 residues. In germline, CDR1 is SGHNT, CDR2 YYREEE (reference sequence). Trimming took 2 bases from V and 2 from J, leaving 12 bases between them. Study outcomes and limitations: Enriched TCRB sequences shared across patients were mostly commonly generated sequences.

In regard to this clone: Its antigen is currently unknown.

Blood replicates held 0.5 ug DNA, tumor or normal breast about 1.5 ug, two each. TCRdb's table, derived via immunoSEQ multiplex PCR, lists solely in-frame clones and lacks some. Among 25,000 to 35,000 clones listed, roughly four fifths were seen once. This chain connects TRBV5-4 to TRBJ2-3; no clear D. The material sequenced was blood. The TCR originated in a person aged 40-50 years with breast cancer. CDR3 region: CASSFESGITDTQYF. The CDR3 DNA sequence: TGTGCCAGCAGCTTTGAATCAGGAATCACAGATACGCAGTATTTT.